Below, 27 T cell receptor beta chains from the same sample are listed, as sequenced in a study of cytomegalovirus exposure and HLA in healthy donors. The PCR used 60 Vbeta and 13 Jbeta primers. TCRdb keeps only in-frame clones here, not all; method: immunoSEQ multiplex PCR. The profile shows about 110,000 clones, approximately 70% of them singletons. The sample consisted of PBMCs. The receptors originated from a man aged 40-49 years in good health and CMV-seronegative.

V is TRBV5-1 and J is TRBJ1-1; 7 bases are a match to TRBD1. Germline lookup yields CDR1 SGHRS and CDR2 YFSETQ. Trimming cost V 4 bases and J 0 bases; bases outside gene matches: 3. CDR3 length: 14 amino acids. CDR3: CASSGDSMNTEAFF. The CDR3 DNA reads as TGCGCCAGCAGCGGGGACAGCATGAACACTGAAGCTTTCTTT.

V gene TRBV6-4 combines with J gene TRBJ2-2; TRBD2 matches 10 bases. This CDR3 spans 17 amino acids. V was clipped by 4 bases and J by 5 bases; unmatched bases: 10. CDR1 and CDR2 from the germline V gene are MRHNA and SNTAGT. The CDR3: CASSAGTSASETGELFF. The CDR3 bases are TGTGCCAGCAGTGCCGGGACTAGCGCCTCGGAGACCGGGGAGCTGTTTTTT.

V and J are TRBV4-2 and TRBJ2-2; D possibly corresponds to TRBD2 (7 bases). V gave up 4 bases and J gave up 4 bases, with 22 bases separating them. The CDR3 runs 18 residues. Germline CDR1 is LGHNA and CDR2 is YNFKEQ. The CDR3 nucleotides read TGTGCCAGCAGCCCGTCCCTTGGGGGGGGGCCGGTCACCGGGGAGCTGTTTTTT. As protein: CASSPSLGGGPVTGELFF.

This CDR3 reads CASSIRRASTNEKLFF. CDR3 bases: TGTGCCAGTAGTATACGCAGGGCCTCAACTAATGAAAAACTGTTTTTT. V and J are TRBV19 and TRBJ1-4, with D perhaps matching TRBD1 (5 bases). The V end was cut by 2 bases, the J end by 0 bases, with 10 bases between. The germline V gene has CDR1 LNHDA and CDR2 SQIVND (reference sequence). This CDR3 has 16 residues.

The rearrangement joins TRBV5-1 to TRBJ1-6, with 8 bases aligning to TRBD1. V lost 0 bases and J lost 8; bases outside the gene matches: 13. The germline V gene has CDR1 SGHRS and CDR2 YFSETQ. CDR3 size: 18 residues. CDR3 protein: CASSLVGQGASVDSPLHF. CDR3 in DNA: TGCGCCAGCAGCTTGGTAGGGCAGGGGGCTTCGGTGGATTCACCCCTCCACTTT.

The chain is built from TRBV18 and TRBJ2-7, with TRBD1 matching 8 bases. This CDR3 region has 13 residues. Germline values: CDR1 KGHSH, CDR2 LQKENI. J lost 1 base, V lost 6 bases, and 2 bases had no gene match. CDR3 sequence reads: CASSGQGSYEQYF. The CDR3 region has the DNA TGTGCCAGCTCCGGACAGGGATCCTACGAGCAGTACTTC. The entire variable domain, with the rest obtained from reference TRBV18 and TRBJ2-7, is as follows: NAGVMQNPRHLVRRRGQEARLRCSPMKGHSHVYWYRQLPEEGLKFMVYLQKENIIDESGMPKERFSAEFPKEGPSILRIQQVVRGDSAAYFCASSGQGSYEQYFGPGTRLTVT.

This clone appeared once. The chain carries TRBV5-6 and TRBJ1-2; maybe TRBD1 (6 bases). Germline V gives CDR1 SGHDT, CDR2 YYEEEE. This CDR3 is 15 amino acids long. Between the trimmed V and J ends, which lost 1 base and 10 bases, there was a span of 20 bases. DNA of the CDR3: TGTGCCAGCAGCTTGTTGATTCGAGCACAGGGTGTCTACACCTTC. Translating it yields CASSLLIRAQGVYTF.

The chain has TRBV9 and TRBJ2-2, with 9 bases matching TRBD2. The CDR3 extends over 17 amino acids. The J segment lost 0 bases and the V segment lost 4 bases, leaving 7 bases of the junction unmatched. Germline CDR1 SGDLS, CDR2 YYNGEE. In DNA, the CDR3 is TGTGCCAGCAGCCTAAATCCTAGCGGGACGAACACCGGGGAGCTGTTTTTT. Translating it yields CASSLNPSGTNTGELFF.

The chain is built from TRBV2 and TRBJ2-5; 7 bases line up with TRBD1. This CDR3 has 13 residues. Germline trimming cut 6 bases from V and 4 bases from J; bases unmatched to any gene: 5. Germline loops: CDR1 SNHLY, CDR2 FYNNEI. The CDR3 loop is CASSIQGRETQYF. Here the CDR3 DNA reads TGTGCCAGCAGCATACAGGGGCGAGAGACCCAGTACTTC.

The chain recombines TRBV2 with TRBJ1-5, with D possibly TRBD1 on 5 matching bases. The germline V gene has CDR1 SNHLY and CDR2 FYNNEI. V was pared by 0 bases and J by 4 bases, with 22 bases between. This CDR3 has 19 amino acids. CDR3 region: CASSEALTPRQPINQPQHF. DNA of the CDR3: TGTGCCAGCAGTGAAGCGCTCACCCCTAGACAGCCTATTAATCAGCCCCAGCATTTT.

The rearrangement links TRBV28 to TRBJ2-1; D remains ambiguous. V lost 1 base, J lost 4 bases, and 2 bases lay in between. Germline assignment: CDR1 MDHEN and CDR2 SYDVKM. CDR3 length: 12 amino acids. CDR3 region: CASSLSYNEQFF. CDR3 in DNA: TGTGCCAGCAGTTTATCTTACAATGAGCAGTTCTTC. Full variable domain (remainder filled in from reference TRBV28 and TRBJ2-1): DVKVTQSSRYLVKRTGEKVFLECVQDMDHENMFWYRQDPGLGLRLIYFSYDVKMKEKGDIPEGYSVSREKKERFSLILESASTNQTSMYLCASSLSYNEQFFGPGTRLTVL.

V gene TRBV27 combines with J gene TRBJ2-7; tentatively, D is TRBD1 (6 bases). The CDR3 runs 14 residues. The V end was cut by 5 bases, the J end by 0 bases, with 11 bases between. CDR1 and CDR2 (germline): MNHEY, SMNVEV (reference sequence). Here the CDR3 DNA reads TGTGCCAGCAGTGAACAGGGAAGCTCCTACGAGCAGTACTTC. Amino acid sequence: CASSEQGSSYEQYF.

The chain employs TRBV10-3 and TRBJ2-3; 7 positions agree with TRBD2. The ends lost 3 bases at V and 0 bases at J; junction bases unmatched: 3. This CDR3 region has 15 residues. Germline V gives CDR1 ENHRY, CDR2 SYGVKD. CDR3 amino acids: CAISDQRDSTDTQYF. CDR3 in DNA: TGTGCCATCAGTGATCAGCGGGATAGCACAGATACGCAGTATTTT.

The chain joins TRBV5-4 to TRBJ2-2, with D perhaps TRBD2 (6 bases). V dropped 2 bases and J dropped 4 bases, with 12 bases sitting between them. The germline gives CDR1 SGHNT, CDR2 YYREEE (reference sequence). This CDR3 region has 15 residues. The chain's CDR3 is CASSFTGLTTGELFF. CDR3 in DNA: TGTGCCAGCAGCTTTACGGGACTTACCACCGGGGAGCTGTTTTTT.

The gene calls are TRBV5-8 and TRBJ2-3; D is uncertain. The CDR3 loop spans 15 amino acids. Germline V gene data show CDR1 as SGHTS and CDR2 as YDEGEE. V lost 1 base to trimming and J lost 2 bases, with 11 bases between them. The CDR3 loop reads CASSLWSRNTDTQYF. The CDR3 DNA reads TGTGCCAGCAGCTTGTGGAGCCGTAACACAGATACGCAGTATTTT.

The J gene is TRBJ1-6, the V gene TRBV28; D possibly corresponds to TRBD1 (5 bases). The CDR3 loop spans 14 amino acids. Trimming stripped 3 bases from V and 7 bases from J, with 10 bases between. Germline V gives CDR1 MDHEN, CDR2 SYDVKM. The CDR3 nucleotides read TGTGCCAGCAGTTTGACAGTCGCCAATTCACCCCTCCACTTT. Translated, it gives CASSLTVANSPLHF.

The genes are TRBV19 and TRBJ1-2; no clear D gene. V was trimmed by 4 bases and J by 1 base, leaving 10 bases between them. Germline values: CDR1 LNHDA, CDR2 SQIVND (reference sequence). This CDR3 region has 14 residues. The CDR3 region has the DNA TGTGCCAGTAGTACCCAGCGAGGTAACTATGGCTACACCTTC. It specifies CASSTQRGNYGYTF. The whole variable domain, filled in from reference TRBV19 and TRBJ1-2, reads DGGITQSPKYLFRKEGQNVTLSCEQNLNHDAMYWYRQDPGQGLRLIYYSQIVNDFQKGDIAEGYSVSREKKESFPLTVTSAQKNPTAFYLCASSTQRGNYGYTFGSGTRLTVV.

V and J are TRBV6-5 and TRBJ1-5; 7 nucleotides agree with TRBD1. Trimming cost V 6 bases and J 4 bases; bases outside gene matches: 0. The CDR3 has 12 residues. CDR1 and CDR2 from the germline V gene are MNHEY and SVGAGI. The CDR3: CASRQGNQPQHF. CDR3 in DNA: TGTGCCAGCAGACAGGGGAATCAGCCCCAGCATTTT.

This clone was seen a handful of times. V and J are TRBV28 and TRBJ1-3; no clear D gene. The germline CDR1 and CDR2 sequences are MDHEN and SYDVKM. The CDR3 is made up of 14 amino acids. V lost 1 base and J 0 bases, leaving 4 bases between the germline ends. CDR3 nucleotide sequence: TGTGCCAGCAGTTTATCAGTCTCTGGAAACACCATATATTTT. It encodes CASSLSVSGNTIYF.

This clone occurred a few times. V gene TRBV28 combines with J gene TRBJ2-4, with 7 bases fitting TRBD1. The CDR3 has 16 residues. Germline V gives CDR1 MDHEN, CDR2 SYDVKM. Unmatched junction bases numbered 9, after V lost 4 bases and J lost 3 bases. DNA of the CDR3: TGTGCCAGCAGTTACTCAGGGGGTACGGGCAAAAACATTCAGTACTTC. This translates into CASSYSGGTGKNIQYF.

The chain links TRBV13 to TRBJ2-7; 8 bases are a match to TRBD1. The CDR3 is 15 amino acids. From germline, CDR1 is PRHDT and CDR2 FYEKMQ (reference sequence). The junction had 6 bases not matched to a gene; V was cut back by 2 bases and J by 3 bases. The CDR3 bases are TGTGCCAGCAGCTTACTCACAGGGGGTAACTACGAGCAGTACTTC. As protein: CASSLLTGGNYEQYF. Using reference TRBV13 and TRBJ2-7 for the parts outside the CDR3, the full variable domain is AAGVIQSPRHLIKEKRETATLKCYPIPRHDTVYWYQQGPGQDPQFLISFYEKMQSDKGSIPDRFSAQQFSDYHSELNMSSLELGDSALYFCASSLLTGGNYEQYFGPGTRLTVT.

This sequence joins TRBV11-2 and TRBJ2-3, with 15 bases that match TRBD2. The CDR3 runs to 18 residues. The trim removed 6 bases at V and 0 bases at J, leaving 7 bases unmatched. Germline assignment: CDR1 SGHAT and CDR2 FQNNGV. The CDR3 loop is CASRGLAGGGASTDTQYF. The DNA for the CDR3 is TGTGCCAGCAGGGGACTAGCGGGGGGTGGGGCTAGCACAGATACGCAGTATTTT.

This rearrangement joins TRBV5-1 to TRBJ2-3; 10 bases line up with TRBD2. Germline V lookup: CDR1 SGHRS, CDR2 YFSETQ. The ends lost 3 bases at V and 9 bases at J; junction bases unmatched: 4. The CDR3 is made up of 13 amino acids. The chain's CDR3 is CASSYGTSETQYF. Here the CDR3 DNA reads TGCGCCAGCAGCTACGGGACTAGCGAGACGCAGTATTTT.

The V gene is TRBV6-6, the J gene TRBJ2-7, with 7 bases that match TRBD1. Trimming at V came to 6 bases and at J to 3 bases, leaving 11 bases not matched to a gene. This CDR3 has 15 amino acids. CDR1 MNHNY and CDR2 SVGAGI come from the germline V gene (reference sequence). The CDR3 coding sequence is TGTGCCAGCAGACCTAGACAGGGTGGATTCTACGAGCAGTACTTC. Protein: CASRPRQGGFYEQYF.

The chain uses TRBV7-3 and TRBJ2-2; 8 nucleotides line up with TRBD2. With V trimmed by 3 bases and J by 4 bases, 7 bases remained unmatched. Per germline, CDR1 SGHTA and CDR2 FQGTGA. This CDR3 is built from 16 residues. The CDR3 is CASSFGSGGGTGELFF. DNA for the CDR3: TGTGCCAGCAGCTTCGGCAGCGGGGGTGGCACCGGGGAGCTGTTTTTT.

V and J are TRBV28 and TRBJ2-7; TRBD1 might be the D (6 bases). V lost 6 bases and J 0 bases, leaving 12 bases between the germline ends. Germline V lookup: CDR1 MDHEN, CDR2 SYDVKM. CDR3 length: 14 amino acids. In DNA form, the CDR3 reads TGTGCCAGCAGCACGACAGGCTTCTCCTACGAGCAGTACTTC. Encoded protein: CASSTTGFSYEQYF. Full variable domain (rest looked up from reference TRBV28 and TRBJ2-7): DVKVTQSSRYLVKRTGEKVFLECVQDMDHENMFWYRQDPGLGLRLIYFSYDVKMKEKGDIPEGYSVSREKKERFSLILESASTNQTSMYLCASSTTGFSYEQYFGPGTRLTVT.

This clone was seen many times. Written as DNA, the CDR3 is TGTGCCAGTAGTCTTCGGTGGTATTTGTCTTTCTTT. This gives the protein CASSLRWYLSFF. This chain links TRBV19 with TRBJ1-1; no clear D gene. The germline V gene encodes CDR1 LNHDA and CDR2 SQIVND (reference sequence). Trimming left V 5 bases short and J 12 bases short, with 16 bases between. This CDR3 contains 12 residues.